This T cell receptor (beta chain) originates from a study of blood T cell repertoires in COVID-19 (dated by TCRdb to between 2020 and 2021). With respect to the entire study: Samples from collaborators originated in the United States, Italy and Spain and spanned both the acute and convalescent phases of COVID-19. The prospective study material was composed of cDNA or gDNA derived from T cells, B-cell-depleted T cells, or PBMCs. Deeply sampled blood TCRbeta repertoires from subjects exposed to, actively infected with, or recovered from COVID-19 were included in the dataset. The repertoires were released in a freely available public database meant as a resource for research on the immune response to SARS-CoV-2. Samples were obtained from the ongoing ImmuneRACE study (first 160 participants) and from some 1,300 subjects provided by 6 global collaborators. A de-identified subject ID, COVID-19 status, age in years and sex were almost always included in the sample metadata. HLA class I and class II types, where available, came from metadata supplied by the sample provider rather than from assay-based typing.

V is trimmed back by 5 bases and J by 4 bases, and the junction contains 5 bases that no gene match accounts for. Spanning cysteine to phenylalanine, the CDR3 consists of 14 amino acids. The retained sequence is limited to the CDR3, 42 bases, with the frame set at the first base. CDR1 SEHNR and CDR2 FQNEAQ are derived from the germline V gene (reference sequence). In regard to this clone: No antigen is known for it. The input lacks base qualities; no much larger clone sits a single base away.

The immunoSEQ Assay, a bias-controlled multiplex PCR, was used to amplify TCRbeta CDR3 regions from genomic DNA. As for how the authors treated the data: The number of nucleated cells in each sample was estimated from the amplification of reference gene primers within the assay. To quantify the absolute abundance of each unique TCRbeta CDR3 rearrangement, sequence reads were collapsed and filtered. Productive Simpson clonality was computed per sample as the square root of Simpson's diversity index over productive rearrangements. TCRdb limited this immuneACCESS table to in-frame rearrangements with V and J called. A share of clones is missing; checked studies link under half to unresolved V genes, and the rest is unexplained. The V and J calls and clone size were taken over from that table, and D and trimming were inferred from the DNA. Present in this sample are about 260,000 clones, approximately 90% of which were seen just once. The top ten clonotypes cover 0.95% to 1.5% of the sample.

General study outcomes and caveats: Clinical and demographic metadata were provided uncurated, with the amount varying by source and participant.

Enrolling through a virtual design, the prospective study's participants ranged in age from roughly 18 to 100 years and lived across around 25 United States geographic areas. In the prospective study, cohorts were assigned on the basis of participant-reported clinical history obtained from a screening survey and a study questionnaire. Mobile phlebotomists in the prospective study collected whole blood, serum and a nasopharyngeal or oropharyngeal swab from every participant. Over an approximately 2-month period, participants in the prospective study had the option of providing additional blood draws and questionnaires. Before DNA extraction, prospective study blood samples were shipped either frozen or at room temperature.

The sample comprised PBMCs or T cells enriched from blood (not recorded which). The sequence was collected from a woman aged 40 to 55 with acute COVID-19. Recombination connected TRBV7-9 to TRBJ2-1, with 7 middle bases fitting TRBD2. The nucleotides are TGTGCCAGCAGCCTTGGACTAGATTACAATGAGCAGTTCTTC. It translates to CASSLGLDYNEQFF.